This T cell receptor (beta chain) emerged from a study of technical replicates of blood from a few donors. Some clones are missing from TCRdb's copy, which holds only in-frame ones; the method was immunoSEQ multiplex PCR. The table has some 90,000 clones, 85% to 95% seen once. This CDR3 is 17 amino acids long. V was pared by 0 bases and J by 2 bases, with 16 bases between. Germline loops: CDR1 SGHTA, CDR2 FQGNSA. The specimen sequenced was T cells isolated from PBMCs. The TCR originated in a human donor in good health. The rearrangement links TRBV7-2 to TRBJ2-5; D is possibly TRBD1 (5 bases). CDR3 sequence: CASSLALRVGAQETQYF. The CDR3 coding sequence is TGTGCCAGCAGCTTAGCTCTCAGGGTAGGGGCACAAGAGACCCAGTACTTC. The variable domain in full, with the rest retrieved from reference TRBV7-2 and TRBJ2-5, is GAGVSQSPSNKVTEKGKDVELRCDPISGHTALYWYRQSLGQGLEFLIYFQGNSAPDKSGLPSDRFSAERTGGSVSTLTIQRTQQEDSAVYLCASSLALRVGAQETQYFGPGTRLLVL.